The 19 T cell receptor beta chains in this list originate from one sample, sequenced in a study of OX40 agonist ivuxolimab in advanced cancers. The protocol was immunoSEQ multiplex PCR, while the TCRdb copy is restricted to in-frame clones and leaves out a portion. The sample gives approximately 71,000 clones, 84% of which show up once; around 0.77% is in the top ten. Specimen: CD4+ or CD8+ T cells sorted from blood, collected in a trial of the OX40 agonist ivuxolimab. The receptors here all came from an adult with an advanced solid tumor such as melanoma, head and neck, liver or kidney cancer.

Note on this clone: At one of its ends the junction is not consistent with the germline gene, which may arise from a read error. The sample contains more than one DNA sequence encoding this CDR3. V is TRBV5-4 and J is TRBJ2-1, with 8 nucleotides matching TRBD2. CDR1 is SGHNT and CDR2 is YYREEE in the germline V gene (reference sequence). The CDR3 extends over 13 amino acids. As DNA, the CDR3 is TGCGCCAGCAGCGGGAGCCATTGGGATGAGCAGTTCTTC. Its translation is CASSGSHWDEQFF.

The chain uses TRBV6-1 and TRBJ2-5; unclear D gene. The J call may be faulty, since TRBJ2-7 better matches the DNA end. Germline V gives CDR1 MNHNS, CDR2 SASEGT. CDR3 length equals 14 residues. The CDR3 loop is CASSEALSSYEQYF. The CDR3 region has the DNA TGTGCCAGCAGTGAAGCACTATCATCCTACGAGCAGTACTTC.

The chain carries TRBV28 and TRBJ2-5, with TRBD2 identical over 12 bases. This CDR3 is built from 15 residues. V lost 7 bases and J lost 4; bases outside the gene matches: 7. Germline CDR1 MDHEN, CDR2 SYDVKM. The CDR3 spells CASTGASGRGETQYF. CDR3 sequence (DNA): TGTGCCAGCACGGGGGCTAGCGGGAGGGGAGAGACCCAGTACTTC.

The V gene is TRBV11-3, the J gene TRBJ2-7; D is undetermined. V was clipped by 4 bases and J by 2 bases, with 12 bases between them. In germline, CDR1 is SGHNT, CDR2 YENEEA. The CDR3 sequence is 14 residues long. The CDR3: CASSSGSRPYEQYF. The CDR3 DNA reads TGTGCCAGCAGCTCGGGTTCGAGGCCCTACGAGCAGTACTTC.

This chain uses TRBV30 with TRBJ1-1; D gene unclear. Trimming removed 2 bases from V and 5 bases from J, with 12 bases in between. CDR1 is GTSNPN, CDR2 SVGIG, per germline (reference sequence). This CDR3 spans 13 amino acids. For the CDR3, the DNA is TGTGCCTGGAGTTCCTCGGGTGGGACTGAAGCTTTCTTT. Residues: CAWSSSGGTEAFF. The full variable domain, in which reference TRBV30 and TRBJ1-1 provide the parts outside the CDR3, is SQTIHQWPATLVQPVGSPLSLECTVEGTSNPNLYWYRQAAGRGLQLLFYSVGIGQISSEVPQNLSASRPQDRQFILSSKKLLLSDSGFYLCAWSSSGGTEAFFGQGTRLTVV.

This clone showed up just once. CDR3 bases: TGTGCCAGCAGCGACCGGACGGCTCAATATAATTCACCCCTCCACTTT. As protein: CASSDRTAQYNSPLHF. The chain employs TRBV7-8 and TRBJ1-6; D is unresolved. Trimming took off 5 bases at V and 4 bases at J, with 15 bases between the two ends. The CDR3 totals 16 residues. Germline V lookup: CDR1 SGHVS, CDR2 FQNEAQ. Combining the CDR3 with reference TRBV7-8 and TRBJ1-6 gives the whole variable domain GAGVSQSPRYKVAKRGQDVALRCDPISGHVSLFWYQQALGQGPEFLTYFQNEAQLDKSGLPSDRFFAERPEGSVSTLKIQRTQQEDSAVYLCASSDRTAQYNSPLHFGNGTRLTVT.

This clone has a single count. The chain carries TRBV7-3 and TRBJ2-1; no reliable D call. V shed 4 bases and J shed 9 bases, with 16 bases lying between them. The CDR3 has 14 residues. Germline loops: CDR1 SGHTA, CDR2 FQGTGA. Here the CDR3 DNA reads TGTGCCAGCAGCTGGGGTAGTCAACCAAGTGAGCAGTTCTTC. Protein product: CASSWGSQPSEQFF.

In this sample, this clone turned up once. This rearrangement joins TRBV9 to TRBJ2-3, with D possibly matching TRBD1 (7 bases). In germline, CDR1 is SGDLS, CDR2 YYNGEE. The germline V and J ends were trimmed by 4 bases and 4 bases, with 25 bases remaining between them. The CDR3 spans 18 residues. The CDR3 region is CASSPEVGAEGAPDTQYF. The DNA of the CDR3 is TGTGCCAGCAGCCCAGAAGTGGGAGCGGAGGGGGCCCCAGATACGCAGTATTTT.

V and J are TRBV5-6 and TRBJ1-6, with D uncertain. Trimming took 4 bases from V and 6 from J, leaving 14 bases between them. CDR3 length: 15 amino acids. Germline-derived CDR1 and CDR2 are SGHDT and YYEEEE. CDR3 nucleotide sequence: TGTGCCAGCAGCCCCGGATCCCTTCCTAATTCACCCCTCCACTTT. It encodes CASSPGSLPNSPLHF.

The chain is built from TRBV30 and TRBJ1-3; D remains unclear. This CDR3 contains 14 residues. V dropped 3 bases and J dropped 0 bases, with 9 bases sitting between them. From germline, CDR1 is GTSNPN and CDR2 SVGIG (reference sequence). The CDR3 DNA follows: TGTGCCTGGAGAGACCTCCGCTCTGGAAACACCATATATTTT. Its protein is CAWRDLRSGNTIYF. The entire variable domain, with the rest obtained from reference TRBV30 and TRBJ1-3, is as follows: SQTIHQWPATLVQPVGSPLSLECTVEGTSNPNLYWYRQAAGRGLQLLFYSVGIGQISSEVPQNLSASRPQDRQFILSSKKLLLSDSGFYLCAWRDLRSGNTIYFGEGSWLTVV.

This chain joins TRBV4-2 and TRBJ1-1; TRBD1 matches at 7 bases. Germline values: CDR1 LGHNA, CDR2 YNFKEQ. CDR3 length: 16 residues. V shed 1 base and J 0 bases; nucleotides not matched to a gene: 5. The CDR3 region has the DNA TGTGCCAGCAGCCAAGGACAGGGACGGTTGAACACTGAAGCTTTCTTT. Amino acid sequence: CASSQGQGRLNTEAFF.

The chain uses TRBV4-2 and TRBJ2-6; D tentatively reads TRBD1 or TRBD2 (5 bases each). CDR3 length: 18 amino acids. Trimming pared 6 bases from V and 1 base from J, leaving 19 bases between. The germline CDR1 and CDR2 sequences are LGHNA and YNFKEQ. The CDR3 reads CASRNGAGFKSGANVLTF. The DNA for the CDR3 is TGTGCCAGCAGGAACGGGGCAGGGTTTAAGTCTGGGGCCAACGTCCTGACTTTC.

This clone showed up just once. The chain carries TRBV7-9 and TRBJ2-5; TRBD2 matches at 8 bases. The CDR3 has 18 amino acids. V was pared by 5 bases and J by 2 bases, with 16 bases of the junction left unmatched. The V gene's germline CDR1 is SEHNR and CDR2 FQNEAQ (reference sequence). The CDR3 DNA sequence: TGTGCCAGCAGCAGAACTCTTACCAGCGGGAGACGTCAAGAGACCCAGTACTTC. It encodes CASSRTLTSGRRQETQYF.

This clone was seen only once. V and J are TRBV27 and TRBJ1-4, with D possibly matching TRBD1 (5 bases). This CDR3 contains 14 residues. Trimming removed 6 bases from V and 8 bases from J, with 16 bases in between. CDR1 is MNHEY, CDR2 SMNVEV, per germline (reference sequence). The CDR3 region has the DNA TGTGCCAGCAGACTCCCCGGGGCAGGGGAAAAACTGTTTTTT. Translating gives CASRLPGAGEKLFF.

V is TRBV6-5 and J is TRBJ2-3; D ambiguous. Looked up from germline, CDR1 is MNHEY and CDR2 is SVGAGI. Deletions cut 3 bases from V and 3 bases from J, with 13 bases between. The CDR3 loop spans 15 amino acids. The chain's CDR3 is CASSYSIGKTDTQYF. CDR3 nucleotide sequence: TGTGCCAGCAGTTATAGCATTGGGAAAACAGATACGCAGTATTTT.

This chain joins TRBV28 and TRBJ1-2, with D possibly being TRBD1 (5 bases). This CDR3 has 12 amino acids. Trimming stripped 5 bases from V and 8 bases from J, with 12 bases between. Germline V gives CDR1 MDHEN, CDR2 SYDVKM. The CDR3 reads CASSLGARGYTF. DNA of the CDR3: TGTGCCAGCAGTCTAGGGGCACGAGGCTACACCTTC.

This sequence joins TRBV20-1 and TRBJ2-7; D not certain. CDR3 size: 10 residues. Trimming took 3 bases from V and 4 from J, leaving 4 bases between them. The V gene's germline CDR1 is DFQATT and CDR2 SNEGSKA (reference sequence). CDR3 loop: CSASGYEQYF. CDR3 bases: TGCAGTGCTAGCGGGTACGAGCAGTACTTC.

The rearrangement joins TRBV7-1 to TRBJ1-6; no reliable D call. TRBV7-1 is filed as an ORF, its function uncertain. Trimming left V 7 bases short and J 9 bases short, with 13 bases between. CDR3 length equals 13 residues. CDR3 in DNA: TGTGCCAGCACCGTAATGGGCACTTCACCCCTCCACTTT. This codes for CASTVMGTSPLHF.

CDR3 DNA: TGTGCCAGCAGCTTGGACCTCCACAGGGGTGGCTACACCTTC. It specifies CASSLDLHRGGYTF. The chain carries TRBV5-4 and TRBJ1-2, with 7 bases aligning to TRBD1. V lost 0 bases, J lost 7 bases, and 6 bases stayed unmatched. The length of the CDR3 is 14 residues. The germline V gene has CDR1 SGHNT and CDR2 YYREEE (reference sequence).